Listed here is a single T cell receptor (beta chain). The data derive from a study of technical replicates of blood from four donors. The CDR3 contains 13 residues. Germline-derived CDR1 and CDR2 are GTSNPN and SVGIG (reference sequence). The ends were cut back, 0 bases at V and 2 bases at J, with 8 bases in the middle. Clones were sequenced by immunoSEQ multiplex PCR, and TCRdb holds only the in-frame ones, with some missing. The sample has 74,000 or so clones, nearly 95% seen once. The sequenced sample consisted of T cells isolated from PBMCs. This chain joins TRBV30 and TRBJ2-7; no clear D. This clonotype originated in a human donor in good health. Here the CDR3 reads CAWSVRGPYEQYF. The DNA of the CDR3 is TGTGCCTGGAGTGTACGAGGCCCCTACGAGCAGTACTTC.